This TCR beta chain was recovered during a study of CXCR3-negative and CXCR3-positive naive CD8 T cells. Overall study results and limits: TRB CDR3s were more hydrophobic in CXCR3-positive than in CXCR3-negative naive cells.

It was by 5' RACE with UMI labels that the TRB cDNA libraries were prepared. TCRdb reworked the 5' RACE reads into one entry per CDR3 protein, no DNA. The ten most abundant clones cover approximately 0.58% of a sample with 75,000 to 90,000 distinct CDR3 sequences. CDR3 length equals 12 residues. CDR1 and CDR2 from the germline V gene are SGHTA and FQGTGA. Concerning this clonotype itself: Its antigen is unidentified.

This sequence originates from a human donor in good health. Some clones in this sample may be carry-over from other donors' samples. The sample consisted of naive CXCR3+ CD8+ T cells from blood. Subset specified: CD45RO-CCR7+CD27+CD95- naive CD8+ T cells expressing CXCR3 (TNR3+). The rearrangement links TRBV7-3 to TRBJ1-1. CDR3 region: CASSLIITEAFF.